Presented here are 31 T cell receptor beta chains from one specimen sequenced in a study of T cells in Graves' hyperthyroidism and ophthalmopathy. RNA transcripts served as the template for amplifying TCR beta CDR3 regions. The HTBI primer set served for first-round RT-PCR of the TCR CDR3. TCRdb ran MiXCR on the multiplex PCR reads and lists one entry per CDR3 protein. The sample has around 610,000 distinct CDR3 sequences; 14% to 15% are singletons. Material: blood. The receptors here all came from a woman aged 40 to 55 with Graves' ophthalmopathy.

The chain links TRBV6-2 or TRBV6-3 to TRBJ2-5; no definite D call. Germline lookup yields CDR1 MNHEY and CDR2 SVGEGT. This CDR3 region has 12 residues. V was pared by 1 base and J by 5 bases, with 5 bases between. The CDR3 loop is CASSYLEETQYF. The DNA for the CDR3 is TGTGCCAGCAGTTACTTAGAGGAGACCCAGTACTTC.

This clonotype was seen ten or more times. This CDR3 reads CASSLRIYRDINEQYF. The DNA of the CDR3 is TGTGCCAGCAGCTTGAGAATTTATAGGGATATCAACGAGCAGTACTTC. V is TRBV11-2 and J is TRBJ2-7; D is unclear. Per the germline V gene, CDR1 is SGHAT and CDR2 is FQNNGV. This CDR3 is built from 16 residues. V was clipped by 3 bases and J by 5 bases, with 20 bases between them.

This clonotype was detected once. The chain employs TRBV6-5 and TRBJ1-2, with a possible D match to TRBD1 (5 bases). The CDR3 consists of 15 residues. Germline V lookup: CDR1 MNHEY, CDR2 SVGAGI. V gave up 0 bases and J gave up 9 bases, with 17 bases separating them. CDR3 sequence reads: CASSYSNSRGVRYTF. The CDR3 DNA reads TGTGCCAGCAGTTACTCCAATTCTAGGGGCGTACGCTACACCTTC.

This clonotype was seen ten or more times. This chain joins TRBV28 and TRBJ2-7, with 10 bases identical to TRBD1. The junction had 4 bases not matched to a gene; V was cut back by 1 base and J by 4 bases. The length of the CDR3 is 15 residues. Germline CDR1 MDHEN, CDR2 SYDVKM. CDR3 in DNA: TGTGCCAGCAGTTTATATGGGACAGGGGTTTACGAGCAGTACTTC. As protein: CASSLYGTGVYEQYF.

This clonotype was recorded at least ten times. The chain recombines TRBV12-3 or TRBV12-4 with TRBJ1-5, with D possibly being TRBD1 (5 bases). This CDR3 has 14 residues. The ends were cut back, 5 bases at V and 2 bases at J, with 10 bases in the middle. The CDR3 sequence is CASSAGDGNQPQHF. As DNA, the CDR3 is TGTGCCAGCAGTGCGGGGGACGGCAATCAGCCCCAGCATTTT.

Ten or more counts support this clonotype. CDR3 sequence reads: CASSLVGTGAINYGYTF. CDR3 in DNA: TGTGCCAGCAGCTTAGTGGGGACAGGGGCTATTAACTATGGCTACACCTTC. This chain links TRBV11-2 with TRBJ1-2; 10 nucleotides match TRBD1. Germline V gives CDR1 SGHAT, CDR2 FQNNGV. The V and J ends lost 1 base and 1 base, in that order; junction bases with no gene match: 6. The CDR3 length is 17 residues.

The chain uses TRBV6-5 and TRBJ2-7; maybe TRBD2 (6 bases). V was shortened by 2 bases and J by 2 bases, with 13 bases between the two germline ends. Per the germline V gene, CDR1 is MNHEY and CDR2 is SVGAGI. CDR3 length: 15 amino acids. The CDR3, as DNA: TGTGCCAGCAGTTACGAGGGAGGCCTTACCTACGAGCAGTACTTC. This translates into CASSYEGGLTYEQYF.

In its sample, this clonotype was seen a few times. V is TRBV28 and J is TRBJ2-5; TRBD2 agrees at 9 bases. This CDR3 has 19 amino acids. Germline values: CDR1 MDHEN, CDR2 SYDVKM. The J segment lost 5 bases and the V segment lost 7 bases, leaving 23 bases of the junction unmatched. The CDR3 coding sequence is TGTGCCAGCACCCAACTAAAGGTGGCGGGAGGGCCCTTAGGGGAGACCCAGTACTTC. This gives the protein CASTQLKVAGGPLGETQYF.

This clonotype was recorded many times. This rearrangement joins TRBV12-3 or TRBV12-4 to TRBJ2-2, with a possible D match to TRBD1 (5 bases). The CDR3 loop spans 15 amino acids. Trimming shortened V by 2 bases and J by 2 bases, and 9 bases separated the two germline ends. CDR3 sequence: CASSLPQGNTGELFF. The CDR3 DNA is TGTGCCAGCAGTTTACCCCAGGGAAACACCGGGGAGCTGTTTTTT.

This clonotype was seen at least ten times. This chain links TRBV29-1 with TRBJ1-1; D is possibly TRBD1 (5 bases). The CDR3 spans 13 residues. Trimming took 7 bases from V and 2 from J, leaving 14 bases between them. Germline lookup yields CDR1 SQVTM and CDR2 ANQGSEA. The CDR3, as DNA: TGCAGCGCCTGGCGGGGGTTTAACACTGAAGCTTTCTTT. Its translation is CSAWRGFNTEAFF. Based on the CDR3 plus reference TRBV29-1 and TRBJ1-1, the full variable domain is SAVISQKPSRDICQRGTSLTIQCQVDSQVTMMFWYRQQPGQSLTLIATANQGSEATYESGFVIDKFPISRPNLTFSTLTVSNMSPEDSSIYLCSAWRGFNTEAFFGQGTRLTVV.

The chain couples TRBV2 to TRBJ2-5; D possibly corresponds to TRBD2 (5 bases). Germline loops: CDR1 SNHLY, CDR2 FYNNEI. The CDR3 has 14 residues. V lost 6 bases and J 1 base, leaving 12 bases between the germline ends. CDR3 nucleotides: TGTGCCAGCAGACGGGGTTTTCGCCAAGAGACCCAGTACTTC. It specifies CASRRGFRQETQYF.

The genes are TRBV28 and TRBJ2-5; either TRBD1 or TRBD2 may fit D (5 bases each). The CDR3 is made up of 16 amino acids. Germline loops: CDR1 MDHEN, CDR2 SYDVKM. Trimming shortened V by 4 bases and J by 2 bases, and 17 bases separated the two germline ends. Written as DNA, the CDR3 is TGTGCCAGCAGTTGGGGACGGGTTTGGGGTCAAGAGACCCAGTACTTC. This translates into CASSWGRVWGQETQYF.

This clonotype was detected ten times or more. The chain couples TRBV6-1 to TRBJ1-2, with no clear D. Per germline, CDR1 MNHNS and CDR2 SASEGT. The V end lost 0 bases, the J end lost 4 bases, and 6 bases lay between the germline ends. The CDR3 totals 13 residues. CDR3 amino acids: CASSEAGFYGYTF. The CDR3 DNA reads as TGTGCCAGCAGTGAAGCAGGGTTCTATGGCTACACCTTC.

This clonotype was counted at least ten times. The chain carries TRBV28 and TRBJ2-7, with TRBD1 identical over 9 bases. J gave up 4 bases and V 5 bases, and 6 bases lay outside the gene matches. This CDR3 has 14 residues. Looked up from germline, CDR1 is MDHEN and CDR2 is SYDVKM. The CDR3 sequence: CASSVGQGKYEQYF. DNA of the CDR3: TGTGCCAGCAGTGTTGGACAGGGGAAATACGAGCAGTACTTC.

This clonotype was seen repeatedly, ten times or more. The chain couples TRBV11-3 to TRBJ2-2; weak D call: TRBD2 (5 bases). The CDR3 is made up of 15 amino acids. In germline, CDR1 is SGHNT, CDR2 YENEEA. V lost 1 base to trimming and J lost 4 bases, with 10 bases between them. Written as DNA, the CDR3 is TGTGCCAGCAGCTTAGGACTACCGAGCACCGGGGAGCTGTTTTTT. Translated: CASSLGLPSTGELFF.

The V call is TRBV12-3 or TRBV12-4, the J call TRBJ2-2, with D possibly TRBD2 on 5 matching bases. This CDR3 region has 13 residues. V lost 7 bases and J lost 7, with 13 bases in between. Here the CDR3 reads CASTPGSGGELFF. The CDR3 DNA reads TGTGCCAGCACCCCGGGGAGTGGCGGGGAGCTGTTTTTT.

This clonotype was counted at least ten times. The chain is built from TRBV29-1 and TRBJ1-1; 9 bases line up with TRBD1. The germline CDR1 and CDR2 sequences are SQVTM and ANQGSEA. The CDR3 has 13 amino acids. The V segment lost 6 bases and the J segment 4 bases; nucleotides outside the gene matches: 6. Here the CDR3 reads CSVADRGSTEAFF. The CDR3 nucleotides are TGCAGCGTCGCGGACAGGGGCAGCACTGAAGCTTTCTTT.

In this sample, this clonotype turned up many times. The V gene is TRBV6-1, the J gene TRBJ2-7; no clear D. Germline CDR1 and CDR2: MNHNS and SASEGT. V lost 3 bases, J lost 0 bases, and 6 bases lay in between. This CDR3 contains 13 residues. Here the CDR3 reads CASSDSRSYEQYF. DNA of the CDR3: TGTGCCAGCAGTGACAGCCGCTCCTACGAGCAGTACTTC.

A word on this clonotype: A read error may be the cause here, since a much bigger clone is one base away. CDR3 sequence reads: CASGVADWGGTGELFF. In DNA, the CDR3 is TGTGCCAGCGGCGTAGCAGACTGGGGGGGCACCGGGGAGCTGTTTTTT. This chain uses TRBV9 with TRBJ2-2; the match to TRBD2 covers 7 bases. CDR1 is SGDLS, CDR2 YYNGEE, per germline. This CDR3 comprises 16 residues.

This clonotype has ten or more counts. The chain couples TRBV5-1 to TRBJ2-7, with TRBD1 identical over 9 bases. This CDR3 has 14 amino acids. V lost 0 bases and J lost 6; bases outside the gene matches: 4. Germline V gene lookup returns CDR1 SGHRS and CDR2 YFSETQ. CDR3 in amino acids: CASSLAGTGSEQYF. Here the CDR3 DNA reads TGCGCCAGCAGCTTGGCCGGGACAGGGAGCGAGCAGTACTTC.

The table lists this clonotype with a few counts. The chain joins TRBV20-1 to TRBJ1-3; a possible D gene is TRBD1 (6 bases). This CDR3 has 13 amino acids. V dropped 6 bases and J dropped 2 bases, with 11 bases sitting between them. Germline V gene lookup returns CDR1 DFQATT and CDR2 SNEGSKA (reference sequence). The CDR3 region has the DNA TGCAGTGCCCCAAGGGGGACTGGAAACACCATATATTTT. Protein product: CSAPRGTGNTIYF.

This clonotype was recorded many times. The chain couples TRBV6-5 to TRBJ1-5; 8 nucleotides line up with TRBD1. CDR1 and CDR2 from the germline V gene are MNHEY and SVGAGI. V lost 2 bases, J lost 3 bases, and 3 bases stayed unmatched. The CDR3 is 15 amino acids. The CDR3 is CASSYGQGLNQPQHF. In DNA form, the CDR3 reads TGTGCCAGCAGTTACGGACAGGGTCTCAATCAGCCCCAGCATTTT.

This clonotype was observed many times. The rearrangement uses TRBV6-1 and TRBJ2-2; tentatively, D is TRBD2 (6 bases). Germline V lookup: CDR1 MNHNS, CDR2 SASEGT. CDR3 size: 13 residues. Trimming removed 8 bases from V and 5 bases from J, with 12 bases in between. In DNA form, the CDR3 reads TGTGCCAGCGGGAGTGGGAGGACCGGGGAGCTGTTTTTT. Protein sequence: CASGSGRTGELFF.

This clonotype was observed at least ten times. CDR3 sequence: CASSQTGLLTHGYTF. CDR3 coding DNA: TGCGCCAGCAGCCAAACCGGCCTCCTCACGCATGGCTACACCTTC. The chain carries TRBV5-1 and TRBJ1-2; unclear D gene. The germline V and J ends were trimmed by 4 bases and 6 bases, with 19 bases remaining between them. Germline V gene data show CDR1 as SGHRS and CDR2 as YFSETQ. The CDR3 consists of 15 residues.

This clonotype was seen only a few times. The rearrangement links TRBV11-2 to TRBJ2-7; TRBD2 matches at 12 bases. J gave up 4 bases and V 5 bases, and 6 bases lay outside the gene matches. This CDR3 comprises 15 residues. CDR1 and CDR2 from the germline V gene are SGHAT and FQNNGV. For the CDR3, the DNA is TGTGCCAGCAGCCAGCTGACTAGCGGGAGATACGAGCAGTACTTC. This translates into CASSQLTSGRYEQYF. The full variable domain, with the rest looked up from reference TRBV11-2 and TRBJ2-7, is EAGVAQSPRYKIIEKRQSVAFWCNPISGHATLYWYQQILGQGPKLLIQFQNNGVVDDSQLPKDRFSAERLKGVDSTLKIQPAKLEDSAVYLCASSQLTSGRYEQYFGPGTRLTVT.

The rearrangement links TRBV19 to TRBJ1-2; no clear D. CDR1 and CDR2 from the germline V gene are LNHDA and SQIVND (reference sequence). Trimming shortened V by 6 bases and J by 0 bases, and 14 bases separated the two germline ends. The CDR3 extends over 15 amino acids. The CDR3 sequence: CASSRIYQANYGYTF. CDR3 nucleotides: TGTGCCAGTAGCCGTATCTACCAAGCTAACTATGGCTACACCTTC.

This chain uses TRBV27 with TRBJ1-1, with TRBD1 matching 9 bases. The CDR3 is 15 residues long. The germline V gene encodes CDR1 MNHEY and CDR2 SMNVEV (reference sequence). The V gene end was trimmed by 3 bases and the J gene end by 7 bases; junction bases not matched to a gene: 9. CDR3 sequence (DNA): TGTGCCAGCAGTTTGGGACAGGGAAGTCGTCGTGAAGCTTTCTTT. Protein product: CASSLGQGSRREAFF.

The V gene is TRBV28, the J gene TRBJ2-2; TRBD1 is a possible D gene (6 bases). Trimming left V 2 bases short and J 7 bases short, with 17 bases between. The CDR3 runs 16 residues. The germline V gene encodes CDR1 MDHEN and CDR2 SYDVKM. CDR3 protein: CASSLIGRGNIGELFF. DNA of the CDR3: TGTGCCAGCAGTTTAATCGGCAGGGGTAATATCGGGGAGCTGTTTTTT.

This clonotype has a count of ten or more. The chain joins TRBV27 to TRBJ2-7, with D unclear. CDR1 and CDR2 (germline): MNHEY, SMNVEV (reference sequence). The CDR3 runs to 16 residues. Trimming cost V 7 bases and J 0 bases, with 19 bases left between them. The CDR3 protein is CASTPLGTTGSYEQYF. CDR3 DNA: TGTGCCAGCACACCTTTGGGCACAACCGGCTCCTACGAGCAGTACTTC.

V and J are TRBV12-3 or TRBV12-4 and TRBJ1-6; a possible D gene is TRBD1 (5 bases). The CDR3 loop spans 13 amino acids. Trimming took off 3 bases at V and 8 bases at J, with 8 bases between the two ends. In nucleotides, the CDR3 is TGTGCCAGCAGTTTGCAGGGCGATTCACCCCTCCACTTT. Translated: CASSLQGDSPLHF.

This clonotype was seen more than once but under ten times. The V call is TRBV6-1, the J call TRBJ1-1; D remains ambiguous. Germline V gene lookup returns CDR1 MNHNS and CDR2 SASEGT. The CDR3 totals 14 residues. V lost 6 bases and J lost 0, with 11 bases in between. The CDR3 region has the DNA TGTGCCAGCAGGTTTTCGGGTTTGAACACTGAAGCTTTCTTT. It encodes CASRFSGLNTEAFF.